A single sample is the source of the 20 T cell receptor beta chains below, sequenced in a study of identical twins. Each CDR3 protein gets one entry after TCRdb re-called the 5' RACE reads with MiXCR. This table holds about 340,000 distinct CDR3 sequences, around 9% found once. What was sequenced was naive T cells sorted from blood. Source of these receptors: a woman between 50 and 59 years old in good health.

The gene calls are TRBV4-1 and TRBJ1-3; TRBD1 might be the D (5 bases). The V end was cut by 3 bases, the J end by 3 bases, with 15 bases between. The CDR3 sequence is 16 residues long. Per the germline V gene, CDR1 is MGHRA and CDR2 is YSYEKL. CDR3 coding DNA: TGCGCCAGCAGCCACCCCACCAGGGAATATGGAAACACCATATATTTT. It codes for CASSHPTREYGNTIYF.

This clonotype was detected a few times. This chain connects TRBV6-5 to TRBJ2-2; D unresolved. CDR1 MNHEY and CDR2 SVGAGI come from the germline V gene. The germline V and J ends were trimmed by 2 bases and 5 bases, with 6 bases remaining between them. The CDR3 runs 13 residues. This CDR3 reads CASSYDSTGELFF. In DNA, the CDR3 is TGTGCCAGCAGTTACGATTCAACCGGGGAGCTGTTTTTT.

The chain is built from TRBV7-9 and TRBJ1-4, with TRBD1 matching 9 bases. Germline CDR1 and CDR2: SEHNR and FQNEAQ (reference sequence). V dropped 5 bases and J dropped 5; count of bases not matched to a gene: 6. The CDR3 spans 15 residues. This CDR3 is CASSRTGVLNEKLFF. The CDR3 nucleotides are TGTGCCAGCAGCCGGACAGGGGTTCTAAATGAAAAACTGTTTTTT.

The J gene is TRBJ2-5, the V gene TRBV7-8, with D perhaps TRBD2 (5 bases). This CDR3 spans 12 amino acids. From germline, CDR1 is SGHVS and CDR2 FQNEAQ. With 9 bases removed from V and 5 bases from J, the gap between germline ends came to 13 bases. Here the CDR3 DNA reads TGTGCCAGTCGAGGGTTTCGGGAGACCCAGTACTTC. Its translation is CASRGFRETQYF.

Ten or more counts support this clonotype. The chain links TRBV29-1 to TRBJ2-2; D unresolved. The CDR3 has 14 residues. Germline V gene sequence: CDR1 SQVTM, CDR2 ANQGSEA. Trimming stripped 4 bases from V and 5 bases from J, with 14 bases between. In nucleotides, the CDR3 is TGCAGCGTTGTAATAGGGCTGGGGACCGGGGAGCTGTTTTTT. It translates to CSVVIGLGTGELFF.

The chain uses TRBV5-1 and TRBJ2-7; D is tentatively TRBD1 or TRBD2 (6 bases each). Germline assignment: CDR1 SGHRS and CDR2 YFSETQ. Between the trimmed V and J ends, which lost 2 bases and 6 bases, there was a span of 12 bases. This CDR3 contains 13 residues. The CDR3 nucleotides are TGCGCCAGCAGCTTACGCGGGACATTCGAGCAGTACTTC. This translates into CASSLRGTFEQYF.

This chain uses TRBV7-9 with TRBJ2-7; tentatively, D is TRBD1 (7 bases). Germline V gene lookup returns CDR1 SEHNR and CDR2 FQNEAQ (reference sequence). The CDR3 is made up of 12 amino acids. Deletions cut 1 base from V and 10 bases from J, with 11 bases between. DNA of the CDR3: TGTGCCAGCAGCTTAGGGACAGGACTACAGTACGTC. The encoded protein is CASSLGTGLQYV.

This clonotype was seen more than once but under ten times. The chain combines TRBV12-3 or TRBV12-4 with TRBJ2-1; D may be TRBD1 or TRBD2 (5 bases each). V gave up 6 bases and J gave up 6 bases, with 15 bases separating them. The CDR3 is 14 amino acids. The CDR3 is CASRSGTFFNEQFF. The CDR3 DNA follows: TGTGCCAGCAGGTCCGGGACCTTTTTCAATGAGCAGTTCTTC.

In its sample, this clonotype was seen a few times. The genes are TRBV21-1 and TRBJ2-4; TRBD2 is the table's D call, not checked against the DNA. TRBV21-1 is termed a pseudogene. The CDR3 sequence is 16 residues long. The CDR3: CASRFLLLADKNIQYF. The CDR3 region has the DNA TGTGCCAGCCGCTTCCTCCTCCTAGCGGACAAAAACATTCAGTACTTC.

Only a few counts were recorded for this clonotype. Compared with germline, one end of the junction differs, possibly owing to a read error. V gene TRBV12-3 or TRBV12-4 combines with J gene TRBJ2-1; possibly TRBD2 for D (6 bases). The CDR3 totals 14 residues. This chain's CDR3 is CACSKSGGYNEQFF. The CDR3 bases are TGTGCCTGCAGCAAATCCGGGGGCTACAATGAGCAGTTCTTC.

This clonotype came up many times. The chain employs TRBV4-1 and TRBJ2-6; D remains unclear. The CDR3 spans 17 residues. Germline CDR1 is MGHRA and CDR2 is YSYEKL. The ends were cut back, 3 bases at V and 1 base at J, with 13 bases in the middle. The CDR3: CASSHMGSISGANVLTF. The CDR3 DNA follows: TGCGCCAGCAGCCATATGGGTTCGATTTCTGGGGCCAACGTCCTGACTTTC.

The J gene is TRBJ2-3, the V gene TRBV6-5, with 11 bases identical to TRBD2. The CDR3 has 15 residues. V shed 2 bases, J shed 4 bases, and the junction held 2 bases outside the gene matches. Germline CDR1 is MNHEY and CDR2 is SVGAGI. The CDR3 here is CASSYVAGGPDTQYF. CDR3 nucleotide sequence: TGTGCCAGCAGTTACGTAGCGGGAGGGCCAGATACGCAGTATTTT.

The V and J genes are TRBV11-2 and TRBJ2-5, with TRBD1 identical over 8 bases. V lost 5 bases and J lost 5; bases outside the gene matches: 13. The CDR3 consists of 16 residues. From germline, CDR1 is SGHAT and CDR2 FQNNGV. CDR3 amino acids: CASSITLQGAGETQYF. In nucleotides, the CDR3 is TGTGCCAGCAGCATAACACTCCAGGGGGCGGGGGAGACCCAGTACTTC.

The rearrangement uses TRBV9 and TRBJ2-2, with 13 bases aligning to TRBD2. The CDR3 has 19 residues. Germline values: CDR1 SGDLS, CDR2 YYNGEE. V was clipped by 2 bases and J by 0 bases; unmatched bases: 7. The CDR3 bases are TGTGCCAGCAGCGTCCAGACCGGGACTAGCGGGACGAACACCGGGGAGCTGTTTTTT. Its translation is CASSVQTGTSGTNTGELFF.

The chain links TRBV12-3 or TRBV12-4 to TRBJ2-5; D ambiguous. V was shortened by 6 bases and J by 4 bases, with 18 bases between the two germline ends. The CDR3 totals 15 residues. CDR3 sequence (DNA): TGTGCCAGCAGCATGAAACCTCCAGGCCCAGAGACCCAGTACTTC. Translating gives CASSMKPPGPETQYF.

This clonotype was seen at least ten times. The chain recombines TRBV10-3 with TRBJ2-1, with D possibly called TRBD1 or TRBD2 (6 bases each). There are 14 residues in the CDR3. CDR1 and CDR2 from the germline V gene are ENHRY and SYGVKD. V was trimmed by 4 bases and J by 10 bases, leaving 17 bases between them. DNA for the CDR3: TGTGCCATCAGTGCCTTGGCTGGAGGGGGAGAGCAGTTCTTC. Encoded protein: CAISALAGGGEQFF.

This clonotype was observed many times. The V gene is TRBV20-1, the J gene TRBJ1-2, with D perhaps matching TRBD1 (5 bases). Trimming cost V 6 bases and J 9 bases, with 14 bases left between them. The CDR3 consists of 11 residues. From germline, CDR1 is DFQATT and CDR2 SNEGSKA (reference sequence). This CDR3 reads CSAPGAGRYTF. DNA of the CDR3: TGCAGTGCCCCAGGTGCAGGGCGCTACACCTTC.

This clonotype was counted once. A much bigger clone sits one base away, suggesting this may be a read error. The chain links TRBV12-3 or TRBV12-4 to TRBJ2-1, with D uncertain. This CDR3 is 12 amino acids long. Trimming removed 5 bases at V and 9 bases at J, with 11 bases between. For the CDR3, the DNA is TGTGCCAGCAGTGAACCGGGCCGTGAGCAGTTCTTC. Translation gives CASSEPGREQFF.

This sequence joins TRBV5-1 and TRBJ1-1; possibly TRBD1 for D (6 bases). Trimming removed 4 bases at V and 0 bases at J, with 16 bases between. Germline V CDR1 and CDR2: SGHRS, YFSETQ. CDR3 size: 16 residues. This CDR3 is CASSPNPGAMNTEAFF. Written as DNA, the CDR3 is TGCGCCAGCAGCCCCAATCCAGGGGCGATGAACACTGAAGCTTTCTTT.

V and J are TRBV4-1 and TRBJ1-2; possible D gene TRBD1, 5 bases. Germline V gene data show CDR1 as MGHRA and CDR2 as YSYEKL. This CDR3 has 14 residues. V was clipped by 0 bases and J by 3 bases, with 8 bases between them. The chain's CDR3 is CASSQEGAYYGYTF. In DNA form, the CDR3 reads TGCGCCAGCAGCCAAGAAGGGGCTTACTATGGCTACACCTTC.